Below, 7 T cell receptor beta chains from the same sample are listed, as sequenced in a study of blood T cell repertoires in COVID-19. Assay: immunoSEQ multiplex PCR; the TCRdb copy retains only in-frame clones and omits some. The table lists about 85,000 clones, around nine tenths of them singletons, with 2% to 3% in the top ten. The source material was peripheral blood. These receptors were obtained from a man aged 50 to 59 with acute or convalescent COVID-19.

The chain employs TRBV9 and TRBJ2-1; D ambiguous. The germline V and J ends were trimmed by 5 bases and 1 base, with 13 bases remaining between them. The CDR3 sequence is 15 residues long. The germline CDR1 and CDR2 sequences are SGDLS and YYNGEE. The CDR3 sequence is CASSYGLFSYNEQFF. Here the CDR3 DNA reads TGTGCCAGCAGTTACGGGTTGTTTTCCTACAATGAGCAGTTCTTC.

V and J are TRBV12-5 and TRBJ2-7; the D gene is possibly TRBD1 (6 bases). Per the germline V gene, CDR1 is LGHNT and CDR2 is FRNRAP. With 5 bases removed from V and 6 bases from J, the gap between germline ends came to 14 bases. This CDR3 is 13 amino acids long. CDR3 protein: CASGEGRGSEQYV. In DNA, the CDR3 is TGTGCTAGTGGTGAGGGCAGGGGAAGCGAGCAGTACGTC.

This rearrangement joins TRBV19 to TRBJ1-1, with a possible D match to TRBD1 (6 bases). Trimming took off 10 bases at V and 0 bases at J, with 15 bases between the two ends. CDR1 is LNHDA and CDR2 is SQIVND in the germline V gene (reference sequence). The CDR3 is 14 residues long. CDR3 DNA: TGTGCCATTCATCGAGGGGACATGAACACTGAAGCTTTCTTT. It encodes CAIHRGDMNTEAFF.

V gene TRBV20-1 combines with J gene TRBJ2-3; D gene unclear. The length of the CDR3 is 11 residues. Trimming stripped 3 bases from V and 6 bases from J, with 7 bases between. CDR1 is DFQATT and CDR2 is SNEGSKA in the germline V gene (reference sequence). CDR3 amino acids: CSASLRDTQYF. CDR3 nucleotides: TGCAGTGCTAGTCTCCGGGATACGCAGTATTTT.

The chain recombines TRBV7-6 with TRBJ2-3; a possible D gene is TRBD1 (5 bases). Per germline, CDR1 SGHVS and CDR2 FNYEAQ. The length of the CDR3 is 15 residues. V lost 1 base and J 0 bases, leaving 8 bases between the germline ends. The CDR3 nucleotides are TGTGCCAGCAGCTTAGGACAGTTTAGCACAGATACGCAGTATTTT. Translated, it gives CASSLGQFSTDTQYF.

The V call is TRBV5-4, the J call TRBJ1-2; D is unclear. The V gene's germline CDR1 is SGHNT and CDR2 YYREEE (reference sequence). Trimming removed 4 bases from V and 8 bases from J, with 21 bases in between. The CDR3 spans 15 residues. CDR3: CASSPPAGNLRGYTF. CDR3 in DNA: TGTGCCAGCAGCCCTCCTGCGGGAAATTTGCGGGGCTACACCTTC.

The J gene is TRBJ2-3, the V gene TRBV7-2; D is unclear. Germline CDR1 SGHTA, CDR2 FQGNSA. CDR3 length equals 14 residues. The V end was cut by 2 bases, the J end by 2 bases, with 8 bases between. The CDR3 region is CASSLLQYTDTQYF. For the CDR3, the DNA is TGTGCCAGCAGCTTACTGCAGTACACAGATACGCAGTATTTT. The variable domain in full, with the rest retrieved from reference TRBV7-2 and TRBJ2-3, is GAGVSQSPSNKVTEKGKDVELRCDPISGHTALYWYRQSLGQGLEFLIYFQGNSAPDKSGLPSDRFSAERTGGSVSTLTIQRTQQEDSAVYLCASSLLQYTDTQYFGPGTRLTVL.